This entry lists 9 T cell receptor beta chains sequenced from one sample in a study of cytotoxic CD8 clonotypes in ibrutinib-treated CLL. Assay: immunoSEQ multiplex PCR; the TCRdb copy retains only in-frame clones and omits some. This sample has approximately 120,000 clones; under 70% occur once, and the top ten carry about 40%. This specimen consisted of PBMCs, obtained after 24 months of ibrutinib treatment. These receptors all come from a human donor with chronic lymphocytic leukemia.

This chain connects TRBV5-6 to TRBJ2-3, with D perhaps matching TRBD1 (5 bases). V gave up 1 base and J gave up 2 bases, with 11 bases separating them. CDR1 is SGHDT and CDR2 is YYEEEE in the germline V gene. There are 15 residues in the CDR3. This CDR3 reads CASSLSRVNTDTQYF. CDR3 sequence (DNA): TGTGCCAGCAGCTTGTCCAGGGTGAACACAGATACGCAGTATTTT.

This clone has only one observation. The CDR3 here is CASSDRPGQGVGELFF. The DNA of the CDR3 is TGTGCCAGCAGTGACCGGCCGGGACAGGGCGTCGGGGAGCTGTTTTTT. The rearrangement links TRBV6-4 to TRBJ2-2; 9 positions agree with TRBD1. Germline values: CDR1 MRHNA, CDR2 SNTAGT. V shed 2 bases, J shed 7 bases, and the junction held 8 bases outside the gene matches. This CDR3 has 16 amino acids.

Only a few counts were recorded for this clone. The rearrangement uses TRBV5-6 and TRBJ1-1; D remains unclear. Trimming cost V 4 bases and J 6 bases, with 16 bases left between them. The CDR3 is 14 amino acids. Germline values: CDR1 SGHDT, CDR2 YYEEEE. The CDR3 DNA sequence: TGTGCCAGCAGCGACCCCGGTGAACCTGCTGAAGCTTTCTTT. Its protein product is CASSDPGEPAEAFF.

CDR3 DNA: TGTGCCAGCAGCCCAACAGGACCAACAAATACGCAGTATTTT. Translated: CASSPTGPTNTQYF. The chain has TRBV27 and TRBJ2-3; tentatively, D is TRBD1 (5 bases). CDR1 is MNHEY and CDR2 is SMNVEV in the germline V gene (reference sequence). The CDR3 runs to 14 residues. Trimming stripped 6 bases from V and 7 bases from J, with 17 bases between.

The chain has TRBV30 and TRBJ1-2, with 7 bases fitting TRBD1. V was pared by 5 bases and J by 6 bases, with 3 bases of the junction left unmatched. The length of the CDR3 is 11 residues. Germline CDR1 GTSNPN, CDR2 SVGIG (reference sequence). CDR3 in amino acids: CAWETGNGYTF. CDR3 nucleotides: TGTGCCTGGGAGACAGGGAATGGCTACACCTTC.

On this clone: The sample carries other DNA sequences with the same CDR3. This CDR3 reads CASSLRSEQYF. The CDR3 DNA reads as TGTGCCAGCAGCCTACGATCCGAGCAGTACTTC. V gene TRBV11-3 combines with J gene TRBJ2-7; D is unresolved. Germline CDR1 SGHNT, CDR2 YENEEA. This CDR3 region has 11 residues. V was trimmed by 5 bases and J by 6 bases, leaving 8 bases between them.

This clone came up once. This CDR3 is CASSESKRGGSHEQFF. CDR3 coding DNA: TGCGCCAGCAGTGAGTCGAAGCGGGGGGGCTCCCATGAGCAGTTCTTC. This rearrangement joins TRBV10-1 to TRBJ2-1; 10 positions agree with TRBD2. V lost 0 bases to trimming and J lost 8 bases; unmatched junction nucleotides: 7. This CDR3 is built from 16 residues. Germline values: CDR1 WNHNN, CDR2 SYGVQD (reference sequence).

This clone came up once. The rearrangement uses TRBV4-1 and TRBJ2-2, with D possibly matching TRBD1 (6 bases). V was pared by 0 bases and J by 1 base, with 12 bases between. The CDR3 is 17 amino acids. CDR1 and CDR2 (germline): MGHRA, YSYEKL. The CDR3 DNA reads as TGCGCCAGCAGCCAAGAGGCGGGCAGGGGGAACACCGGGGAGCTGTTTTTT. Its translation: CASSQEAGRGNTGELFF.

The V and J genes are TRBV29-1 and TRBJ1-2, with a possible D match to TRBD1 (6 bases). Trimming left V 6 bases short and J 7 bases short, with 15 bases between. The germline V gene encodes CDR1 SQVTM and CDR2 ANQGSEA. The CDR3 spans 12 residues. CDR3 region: CSVRTGLLGYTF. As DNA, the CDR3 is TGCAGCGTGCGCACAGGGTTGCTTGGCTACACCTTC.